This is a list of T cell receptor beta chains from one sample in a study of blood T cells in healthy people across ages. TCRdb re-called the 5' RACE reads with MiXCR, one entry per CDR3 protein. The sample holds hundreds of thousands of distinct CDR3 sequences; under 55% are singletons and the top ten take roughly 18%. The sequenced material came from blood. These receptors were obtained from a man in his sixties in good health. Each CDR3 is given with its conserved first and last residue. The order of the fields is CDR3 protein, CDR3 DNA, clone size, J gene, V gene, D gene. A D gene is named only where the DNA matches it firmly. Clone size is not always given. Where it is, it says once, few, many or a class for expanded clones.

CDR3: CATGGGGELIISYNEQFF
DNA: TGTGCCACCGGGGGAGGTGGGGAGTTAATAATATCCTACAATGAGCAGTTCTTC
size: NA
J: TRBJ2-1
V: TRBV10-3
D: NA

CDR3: CASSPSLLRNTAFFF
DNA: TGTGCCAGCAGTCCCTCCCTTTTAAGGAATACCGCCTTTTTCTTC
size: NA
J: TRBJ2-7
V: TRBV27
D: NA

CDR3: CASSRSPLSGGAYEQYF
DNA: TGTGCCAGCAGCCGATCCCCATTGAGCGGGGGGGCCTACGAGCAGTACTTC
size: NA
J: TRBJ2-7
V: TRBV5-6
D: TRBD2

CDR3: CASSKARTGWDQPQHF
DNA: TGTGCCAGCAGCAAAGCGAGGACAGGGTGGGATCAGCCCCAGCATTTT
size: NA
J: TRBJ1-5
V: TRBV21-1
D: NA

CDR3: CSAKGLAGGVYNEQFF
DNA: TGCAGTGCCAAAGGACTGGCGGGGGGAGTCTACAATGAGCAGTTCTTC
size: NA
J: TRBJ2-1
V: TRBV20-1
D: TRBD2

CDR3: CASTRGQGVETQYF
DNA: TGTGCCAGCACCCGGGGACAGGGGGTGGAGACCCAGTACTTC
size: NA
J: TRBJ2-5
V: TRBV7-2
D: TRBD1

CDR3: CASSLGLGGGTSYEQYF
DNA: TGTGCCAGCAGCTTAGGTCTCGGCGGGGGGACCTCCTACGAGCAGTACTTC
size: NA
J: TRBJ2-7
V: TRBV7-9
D: TRBD2

CDR3: CASSPERGGRRSSYNEQFF
DNA: TGCGCCAGCAGCCCTGAGCGGGGGGGCCGCCGGAGCTCCTACAATGAGCAGTTCTTC
size: NA
J: TRBJ2-1
V: TRBV5-1
D: TRBD2

CDR3: CASSLNPPGTETDTQYF
DNA: TGTGCCAGCAGCTTAAACCCCCCCGGGACGGAGACAGATACGCAGTATTTT
size: many
J: TRBJ2-3
V: TRBV7-2
D: NA

CDR3: CASSSPSGGALLEQYF
DNA: TGTGCCAGCAGCTCCCCGAGCGGGGGGGCCCTGCTCGAGCAGTACTTC
size: few
J: TRBJ2-7
V: TRBV7-9
D: TRBD2

CDR3: CASSGTSGAGEREQFF
DNA: TGTGCCAGCAGTGGAACTAGCGGGGCCGGAGAACGGGAGCAGTTCTTC
size: NA
J: TRBJ2-1
V: TRBV6-1
D: TRBD2

CDR3: CASAASGAKNIQYF
DNA: TGTGCCAGCGCAGCTTCGGGAGCCAAAAACATTCAGTACTTC
size: NA
J: TRBJ2-4
V: TRBV27
D: NA

CDR3: CASSLGAAGSSYEQYF
DNA: TGTGCCAGCAGCTTAGGTGCAGCGGGGTCCTCCTACGAGCAGTACTTC
size: few
J: TRBJ2-7
V: TRBV7-6
D: TRBD2

CDR3: CASSSTSGFSGANVLTF
DNA: TGTGCCAGCAGTTCTACTTCAGGGTTCTCTGGGGCCAACGTCCTGACTTTC
size: few
J: TRBJ2-6
V: TRBV27
D: NA

CDR3: CASRRGAGEETQYF
DNA: TGTGCCAGCAGGAGAGGAGCGGGAGAAGAGACCCAGTACTTC
size: NA
J: TRBJ2-5
V: TRBV6-2/TRBV6-3
D: TRBD2

CDR3: CASSHWGVDEQFF
DNA: TGTGCCAGCAGTCACTGGGGTGTCGATGAGCAGTTCTTC
size: NA
J: TRBJ2-1
V: TRBV6-2/TRBV6-3
D: NA

CDR3: CASSPGFPGELFF
DNA: TGTGCCAGCAGCCCAGGGTTTCCCGGGGAGCTGTTTTTT
size: NA
J: TRBJ2-2
V: TRBV14
D: NA

CDR3: CASSLSAWETQYF
DNA: TGTGCTAGCAGCTTATCGGCGTGGGAGACCCAGTACTTC
size: NA
J: TRBJ2-5
V: TRBV7-7
D: NA

CDR3: CASSLTGGVYEQFF
DNA: TGTGCCAGCAGTTTAACCGGGGGAGTCTATGAGCAGTTCTTC
size: NA
J: TRBJ2-1
V: TRBV6-6
D: NA

CDR3: CASGTGADDEQFF
DNA: TGCGCCAGCGGGACGGGGGCGGACGATGAGCAGTTCTTC
size: NA
J: TRBJ2-1
V: TRBV5-1
D: NA

CDR3: CASSQVRLAPYNEQFF
DNA: TGTGCCAGCAGCCAAGTTAGACTAGCGCCTTACAATGAGCAGTTCTTC
size: NA
J: TRBJ2-1
V: TRBV3-1
D: TRBD2

CDR3: CASSSTTGPLGGANVLTF
DNA: TGCGCCAGCAGCTCGACGACAGGACCGTTGGGTGGGGCCAACGTCCTGACTTTC
size: NA
J: TRBJ2-6
V: TRBV5-1
D: NA

CDR3: CRVEEPDRNTEAFF
DNA: TGCAGAGTTGAAGAGCCCGACAGGAACACTGAAGCTTTCTTT
size: NA
J: TRBJ1-1
V: TRBV20-1
D: NA

CDR3: CASSPTSTVNSPLHF
DNA: TGTGCCAGCAGCCCGACCTCGACGGTAAATTCACCCCTCCACTTT
size: NA
J: TRBJ1-6
V: TRBV5-5
D: NA

CDR3: CASEGQGFNEQYF
DNA: TGTGCCAGCGAGGGACAGGGATTCAATGAGCAGTACTTC
size: NA
J: TRBJ2-7
V: TRBV11-2
D: TRBD1

CDR3: CSAEGGGGETQYF
DNA: TGCAGTGCAGAAGGCGGGGGTGGAGAGACCCAGTACTTC
size: NA
J: TRBJ2-5
V: TRBV20-1
D: TRBD2

CDR3: CASSAGPPGDYGYTF
DNA: TGTGCCAGCAGCGCCGGGCCCCCCGGCGACTATGGCTACACCTTC
size: NA
J: TRBJ1-2
V: TRBV9
D: NA

CDR3: CASSDRRVHEKLFF
DNA: TGTGCCAGCAGTGACCGAAGGGTGCATGAAAAACTGTTTTTT
size: NA
J: TRBJ1-4
V: TRBV25-1
D: NA

CDR3: CAWSVRDRGLETQYF
DNA: TGTGCCTGGAGTGTACGGGACAGGGGGCTCGAGACCCAGTACTTC
size: NA
J: TRBJ2-5
V: TRBV30
D: TRBD1

CDR3: CASSFPPLGNEQFF
DNA: TGTGCCAGCAGTTTTCCCCCCCTCGGCAATGAGCAGTTCTTC
size: NA
J: TRBJ2-1
V: TRBV6-2/TRBV6-3
D: NA

CDR3: CSARRGTVSNQPQHF
DNA: TGCAGTGCTAGACGCGGGACAGTTAGCAATCAGCCCCAGCATTTT
size: few
J: TRBJ1-5
V: TRBV20-1
D: TRBD1

CDR3: CASSLTPLERETQYF
DNA: TGTGCCAGCAGCTTAACCCCCCTTGAGAGGGAGACCCAGTACTTC
size: few
J: TRBJ2-5
V: TRBV7-3
D: NA

CDR3: CASSHSRQVNQPQHF
DNA: TGCGCCAGCAGCCATAGTCGGCAAGTCAATCAGCCCCAGCATTTT
size: NA
J: TRBJ1-5
V: TRBV4-3
D: NA

CDR3: CSVHPSGTSTDTQYF
DNA: TGCAGCGTTCATCCTAGCGGAACTAGCACAGATACGCAGTATTTT
size: NA
J: TRBJ2-3
V: TRBV29-1
D: TRBD2

CDR3: CATSTGSYSNQPQHF
DNA: TGTGCCACCAGCACGGGGTCCTATAGCAATCAGCCCCAGCATTTT
size: few
J: TRBJ1-5
V: TRBV15
D: NA

CDR3: CASSRGPTVSGAYEQYF
DNA: TGTGCCAGCAGCCGGGGACCCACGGTCTCCGGGGCCTACGAGCAGTACTTC
size: NA
J: TRBJ2-7
V: TRBV7-9
D: NA

CDR3: CASRGGEYCGYTF
DNA: TGTGCCAGCAGGGGGGGCGAGTACTGTGGCTACACCTTC
size: once
J: TRBJ1-2
V: TRBV2
D: NA

CDR3: CATSDLRPGQGQETQYF
DNA: TGTGCCACCAGTGATTTGCGCCCAGGACAGGGTCAAGAGACCCAGTACTTC
size: few
J: TRBJ2-5
V: TRBV24-1
D: TRBD1

CDR3: CASGPSWSTDTQYF
DNA: TGTGCTAGTGGTCCTTCCTGGAGCACAGATACGCAGTATTTT
size: few
J: TRBJ2-3
V: TRBV12-5
D: NA

CDR3: CASSTTQDRGVSYEQYF
DNA: TGTGCCAGCAGCACGACCCAGGACAGGGGGGTGTCCTACGAGCAGTACTTC
size: NA
J: TRBJ2-7
V: TRBV11-2
D: TRBD1

CDR3: CASSLTGGVDTQYF
DNA: TGTGCCAGCAGCTTAACCGGGGGGGTAGATACGCAGTATTTT
size: NA
J: TRBJ2-3
V: TRBV7-3
D: TRBD2

CDR3: CASSLSGPNEKLFF
DNA: TGTGCCAGCAGCTTATCTGGTCCTAATGAAAAACTGTTTTTT
size: NA
J: TRBJ1-4
V: TRBV7-9
D: NA

CDR3: CASSLYTNRPLNTEAFF
DNA: TGTGCCAGCAGCTTGTACACGAATCGGCCCTTGAACACTGAAGCTTTCTTT
size: NA
J: TRBJ1-1
V: TRBV7-2
D: NA

CDR3: CASSDLQGIEQFF
DNA: TGTGCCAGCAGTGACCTACAGGGGATTGAGCAGTTCTTC
size: NA
J: TRBJ2-1
V: TRBV6-4
D: TRBD1

CDR3: CASTRDNLAKNIQYF
DNA: TGTGCCAGCACCCGGGACAACCTAGCCAAAAACATTCAGTACTTC
size: NA
J: TRBJ2-4
V: TRBV12-3/TRBV12-4
D: NA

CDR3: CASSGTRQAFF
DNA: TGTGCCAGCAGTGGAACAAGACAAGCTTTCTTT
size: NA
J: TRBJ1-1
V: TRBV6-6
D: NA

CDR3: CASMGLETQYF
DNA: TGTGCCAGCATGGGGCTCGAGACCCAGTACTTC
size: NA
J: TRBJ2-5
V: TRBV2
D: NA

CDR3: CASSLSRTGWYEQYF
DNA: TGTGCCAGCAGCTTATCACGGACAGGATGGTACGAGCAGTACTTC
size: NA
J: TRBJ2-7
V: TRBV11-2
D: TRBD1

CDR3: CSVSRQGLDTGELFF
DNA: TGCAGCGTTAGTAGACAGGGGTTGGACACCGGGGAGCTGTTTTTT
size: few
J: TRBJ2-2
V: TRBV29-1
D: TRBD1

CDR3: CASSAGPRNTEAFF
DNA: TGTGCCAGCAGTGCCGGACCGAGGAACACTGAAGCTTTCTTT
size: NA
J: TRBJ1-1
V: TRBV25-1
D: NA

CDR3: CASSPDRGGWETQYF
DNA: TGTGCCAGCAGCCCCGACAGGGGAGGTTGGGAGACCCAGTACTTC
size: NA
J: TRBJ2-5
V: TRBV7-2
D: TRBD1

CDR3: CASSLWSSTDTEAFF
DNA: TGTGCCAGCAGCTTATGGAGCTCTACGGACACTGAAGCTTTCTTT
size: NA
J: TRBJ1-1
V: TRBV11-3
D: NA

CDR3: CSAPWASGGAWQQETQYF
DNA: TGCAGTGCGCCTTGGGCTAGCGGGGGGGCCTGGCAACAAGAGACCCAGTACTTC
size: NA
J: TRBJ2-5
V: TRBV20-1
D: TRBD2

CDR3: CASSALWGSDTQYF
DNA: TGTGCCAGCAGCGCCCTGTGGGGGTCAGATACGCAGTATTTT
size: few
J: TRBJ2-3
V: TRBV9
D: NA

CDR3: CASSLAGGFPGANVLTF
DNA: TGCGCCAGCAGCTTGGCCGGAGGGTTTCCTGGGGCCAACGTCCTGACTTTC
size: few
J: TRBJ2-6
V: TRBV5-1
D: NA

CDR3: CASRFAGSTGELFF
DNA: TGTGCCAGCAGATTTGCGGGGAGCACCGGGGAGCTGTTTTTT
size: few
J: TRBJ2-2
V: TRBV12-3/TRBV12-4
D: NA

CDR3: CASSQAHGGRTGELFF
DNA: TGTGCCAGCAGCCAAGCCCATGGTGGGAGGACCGGGGAGCTGTTTTTT
size: few
J: TRBJ2-2
V: TRBV14
D: NA